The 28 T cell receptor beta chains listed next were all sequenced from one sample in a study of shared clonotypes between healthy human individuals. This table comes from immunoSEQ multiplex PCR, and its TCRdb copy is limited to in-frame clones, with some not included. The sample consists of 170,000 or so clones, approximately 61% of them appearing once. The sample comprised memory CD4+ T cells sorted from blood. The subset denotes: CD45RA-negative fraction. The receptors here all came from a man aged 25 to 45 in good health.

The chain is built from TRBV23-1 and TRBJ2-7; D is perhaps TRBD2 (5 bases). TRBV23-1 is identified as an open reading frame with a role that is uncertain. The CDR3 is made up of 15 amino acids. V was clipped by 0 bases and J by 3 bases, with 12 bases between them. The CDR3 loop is CASSQSRLKNYEQYF. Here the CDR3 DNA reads TGCGCCAGCAGTCAATCGAGACTAAAAAACTACGAGCAGTACTTC.

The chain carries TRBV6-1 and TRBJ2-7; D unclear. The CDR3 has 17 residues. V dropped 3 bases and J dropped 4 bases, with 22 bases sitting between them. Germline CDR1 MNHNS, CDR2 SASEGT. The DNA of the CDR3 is TGTGCCAGCAGTGACCTTTTCGACCGTTGGTATGAGTACGAGCAGTACTTC. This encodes CASSDLFDRWYEYEQYF.

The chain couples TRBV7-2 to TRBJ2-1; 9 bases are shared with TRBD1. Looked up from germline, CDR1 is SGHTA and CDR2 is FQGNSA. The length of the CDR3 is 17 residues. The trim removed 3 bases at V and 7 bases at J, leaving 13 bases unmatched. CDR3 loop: CASSFPRSGTGNNEQFF. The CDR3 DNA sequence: TGTGCCAGCAGCTTCCCGCGATCCGGGACAGGGAATAATGAGCAGTTCTTC.

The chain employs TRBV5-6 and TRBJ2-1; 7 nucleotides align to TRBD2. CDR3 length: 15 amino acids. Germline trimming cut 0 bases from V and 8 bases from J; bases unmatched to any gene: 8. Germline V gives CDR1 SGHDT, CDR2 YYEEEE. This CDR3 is CASSLVGGPEDEQFF. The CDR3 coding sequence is TGTGCCAGCAGCTTGGTGGGAGGGCCGGAGGATGAGCAGTTCTTC.

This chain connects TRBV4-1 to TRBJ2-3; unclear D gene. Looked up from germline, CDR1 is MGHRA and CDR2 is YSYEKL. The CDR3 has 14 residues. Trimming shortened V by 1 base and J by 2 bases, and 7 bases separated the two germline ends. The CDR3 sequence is CASSQVHLTDTQYF. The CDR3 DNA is TGCGCCAGCAGCCAAGTGCACCTCACAGATACGCAGTATTTT.

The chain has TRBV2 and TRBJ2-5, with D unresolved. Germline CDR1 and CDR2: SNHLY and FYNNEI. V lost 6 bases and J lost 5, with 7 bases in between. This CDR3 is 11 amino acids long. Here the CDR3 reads CASSLGETQYF. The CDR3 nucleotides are TGTGCCAGCAGCCTCGGGGAGACCCAGTACTTC. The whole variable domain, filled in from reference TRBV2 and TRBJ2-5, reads EPEVTQTPSHQVTQMGQEVILRCVPISNHLYFYWYRQILGQKVEFLVSFYNNEISEKSEIFDDQFSVERPDGSNFTLKIRSTKLEDSAMYFCASSLGETQYFGPGTRLLVL.

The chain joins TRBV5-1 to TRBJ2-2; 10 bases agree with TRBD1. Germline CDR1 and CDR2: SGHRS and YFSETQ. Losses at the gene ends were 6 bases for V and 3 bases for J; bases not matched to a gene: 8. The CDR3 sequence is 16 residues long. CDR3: CASIDFGTGDTGELFF. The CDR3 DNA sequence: TGCGCCAGCATCGACTTTGGGACAGGGGACACCGGGGAGCTGTTTTTT.

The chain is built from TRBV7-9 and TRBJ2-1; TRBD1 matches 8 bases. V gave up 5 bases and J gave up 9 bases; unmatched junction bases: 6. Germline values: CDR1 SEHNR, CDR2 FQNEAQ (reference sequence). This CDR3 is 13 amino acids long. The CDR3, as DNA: TGTGCCAGCAGCCCTAACAGGGGGAGTGAGCAGTTCTTC. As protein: CASSPNRGSEQFF.

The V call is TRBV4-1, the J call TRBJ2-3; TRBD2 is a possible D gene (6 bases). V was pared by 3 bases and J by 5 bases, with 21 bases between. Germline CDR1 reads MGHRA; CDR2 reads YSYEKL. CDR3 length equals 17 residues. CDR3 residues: CASSHPSRSPSVDTQYF. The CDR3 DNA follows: TGCGCCAGCAGCCATCCCAGTCGGTCGCCTAGCGTAGATACGCAGTATTTT.

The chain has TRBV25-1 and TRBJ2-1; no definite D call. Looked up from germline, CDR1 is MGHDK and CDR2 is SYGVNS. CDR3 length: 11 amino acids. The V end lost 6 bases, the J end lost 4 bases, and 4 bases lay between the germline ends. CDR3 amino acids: CASRGYNEQFF. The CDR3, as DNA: TGTGCCAGCAGGGGGTACAATGAGCAGTTCTTC.

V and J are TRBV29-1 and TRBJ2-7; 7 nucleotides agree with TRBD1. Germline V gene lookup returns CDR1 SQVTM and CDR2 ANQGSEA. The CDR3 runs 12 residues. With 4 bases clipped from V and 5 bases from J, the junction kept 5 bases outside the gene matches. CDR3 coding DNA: TGCAGCGTTGGGGTGGGACAGCACGAGCAGTACTTC. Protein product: CSVGVGQHEQYF.

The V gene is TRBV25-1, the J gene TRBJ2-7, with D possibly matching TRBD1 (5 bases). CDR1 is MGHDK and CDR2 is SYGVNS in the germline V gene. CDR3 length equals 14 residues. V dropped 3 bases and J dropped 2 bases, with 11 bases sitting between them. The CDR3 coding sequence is TGTGCCAGCAGTGATAAGGGGTCGGCCTACGAGCAGTACTTC. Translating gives CASSDKGSAYEQYF.

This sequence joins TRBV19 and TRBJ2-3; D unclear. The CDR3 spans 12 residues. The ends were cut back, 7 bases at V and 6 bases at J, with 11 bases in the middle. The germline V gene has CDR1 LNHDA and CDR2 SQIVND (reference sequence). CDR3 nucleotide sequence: TGTGCCAGTAATATGGGTTCGGATACGCAGTATTTT. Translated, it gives CASNMGSDTQYF. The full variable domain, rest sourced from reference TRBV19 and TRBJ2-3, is DGGITQSPKYLFRKEGQNVTLSCEQNLNHDAMYWYRQDPGQGLRLIYYSQIVNDFQKGDIAEGYSVSREKKESFPLTVTSAQKNPTAFYLCASNMGSDTQYFGPGTRLTVL.

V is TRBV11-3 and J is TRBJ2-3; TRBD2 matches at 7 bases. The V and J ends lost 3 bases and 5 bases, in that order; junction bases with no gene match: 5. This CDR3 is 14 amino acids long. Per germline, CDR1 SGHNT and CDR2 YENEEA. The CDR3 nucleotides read TGTGCCAGCAGCTTGAGCGGGGAAGAAGATACGCAGTATTTT. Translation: CASSLSGEEDTQYF.

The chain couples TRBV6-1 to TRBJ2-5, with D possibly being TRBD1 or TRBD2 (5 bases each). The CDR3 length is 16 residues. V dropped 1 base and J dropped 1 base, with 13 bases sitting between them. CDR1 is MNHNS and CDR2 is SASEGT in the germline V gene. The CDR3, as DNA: TGTGCCAGCAGTGAAGTACCGGGACGGATCCAAGAGACCCAGTACTTC. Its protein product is CASSEVPGRIQETQYF.

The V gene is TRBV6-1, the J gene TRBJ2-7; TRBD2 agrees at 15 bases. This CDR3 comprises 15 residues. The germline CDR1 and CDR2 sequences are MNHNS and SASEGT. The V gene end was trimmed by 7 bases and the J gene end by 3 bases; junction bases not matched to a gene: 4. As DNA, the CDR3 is TGTGCCAGCAAGGGACTAGCGGGAGGTTACTACGAGCAGTACTTC. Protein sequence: CASKGLAGGYYEQYF.

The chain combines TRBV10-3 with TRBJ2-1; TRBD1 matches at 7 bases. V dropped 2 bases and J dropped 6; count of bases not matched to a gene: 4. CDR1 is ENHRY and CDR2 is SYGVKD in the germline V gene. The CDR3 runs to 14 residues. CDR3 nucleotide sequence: TGTGCCATCAGTGAGGCGACAGGGCTCAATGAGCAGTTCTTC. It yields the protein CAISEATGLNEQFF.

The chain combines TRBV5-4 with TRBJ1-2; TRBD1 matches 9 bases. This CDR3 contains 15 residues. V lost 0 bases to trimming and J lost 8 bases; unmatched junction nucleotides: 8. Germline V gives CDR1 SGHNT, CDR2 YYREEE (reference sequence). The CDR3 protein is CASSLDGTGIRGYTF. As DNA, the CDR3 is TGTGCCAGCAGCTTGGACGGGACAGGGATTCGAGGCTACACCTTC.

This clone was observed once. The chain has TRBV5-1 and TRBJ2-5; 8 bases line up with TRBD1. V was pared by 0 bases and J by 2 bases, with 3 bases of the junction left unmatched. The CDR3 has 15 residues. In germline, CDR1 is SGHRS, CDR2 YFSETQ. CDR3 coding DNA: TGCGCCAGCAGCTTGGACGGACAGGGACAAGAGACCCAGTACTTC. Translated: CASSLDGQGQETQYF.

The CDR3 is CASSRSIVDTQYF. Written as DNA, the CDR3 is TGTGCCAGCAGTCGAAGTATTGTAGATACGCAGTATTTT. The rearrangement uses TRBV11-3 and TRBJ2-3; D unresolved. CDR3 length equals 13 residues. Per germline, CDR1 SGHNT and CDR2 YENEEA. Trimming cost V 6 bases and J 5 bases, with 12 bases left between them.

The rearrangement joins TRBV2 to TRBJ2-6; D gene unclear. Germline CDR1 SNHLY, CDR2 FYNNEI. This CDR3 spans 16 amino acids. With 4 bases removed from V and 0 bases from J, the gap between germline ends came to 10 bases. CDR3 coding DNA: TGTGCCAGCAGTGTAGGCTTCCTCTCTGGGGCCAACGTCCTGACTTTC. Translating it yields CASSVGFLSGANVLTF.

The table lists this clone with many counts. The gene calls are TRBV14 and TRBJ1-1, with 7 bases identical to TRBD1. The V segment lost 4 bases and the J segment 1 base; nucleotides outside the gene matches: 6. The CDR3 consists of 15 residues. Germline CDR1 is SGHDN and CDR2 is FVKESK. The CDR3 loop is CASSPLGTANTEAFF. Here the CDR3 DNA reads TGTGCCAGCAGCCCGCTAGGGACAGCGAACACTGAAGCTTTCTTT.

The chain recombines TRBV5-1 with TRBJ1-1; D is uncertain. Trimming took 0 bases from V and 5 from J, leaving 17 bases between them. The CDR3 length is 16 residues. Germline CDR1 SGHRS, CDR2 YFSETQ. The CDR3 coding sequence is TGCGCCAGCAGCTTGGTTCCAGTAGTTTTATCTACTGAAGCTTTCTTT. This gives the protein CASSLVPVVLSTEAFF.

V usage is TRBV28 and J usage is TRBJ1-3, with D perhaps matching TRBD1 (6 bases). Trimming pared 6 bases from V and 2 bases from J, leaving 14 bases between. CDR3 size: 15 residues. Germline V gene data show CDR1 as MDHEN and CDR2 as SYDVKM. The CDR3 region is CASSQGGGPGNTIYF. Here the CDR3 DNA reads TGTGCCAGCAGCCAAGGTGGGGGCCCTGGAAACACCATATATTTT. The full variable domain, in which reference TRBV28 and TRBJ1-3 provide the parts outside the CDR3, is DVKVTQSSRYLVKRTGEKVFLECVQDMDHENMFWYRQDPGLGLRLIYFSYDVKMKEKGDIPEGYSVSREKKERFSLILESASTNQTSMYLCASSQGGGPGNTIYFGEGSWLTVV.

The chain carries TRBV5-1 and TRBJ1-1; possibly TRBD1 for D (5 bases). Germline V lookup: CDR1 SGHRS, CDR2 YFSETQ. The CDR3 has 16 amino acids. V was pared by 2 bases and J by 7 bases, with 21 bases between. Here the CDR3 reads CASSLDGFGGRDEAFF. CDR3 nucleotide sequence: TGCGCCAGCAGCTTAGATGGGTTCGGGGGGAGGGATGAAGCTTTCTTT.

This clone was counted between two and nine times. DNA of the CDR3: TGTGCCAGCAGTGAACAGGGAAGTAACTATGGCTACACCTTC. Encoded protein: CASSEQGSNYGYTF. The rearrangement uses TRBV6-1 and TRBJ1-2; weak D call: TRBD1 (5 bases). CDR3 length: 14 amino acids. V was shortened by 2 bases and J by 1 base, with 8 bases between the two germline ends. Per germline, CDR1 MNHNS and CDR2 SASEGT.

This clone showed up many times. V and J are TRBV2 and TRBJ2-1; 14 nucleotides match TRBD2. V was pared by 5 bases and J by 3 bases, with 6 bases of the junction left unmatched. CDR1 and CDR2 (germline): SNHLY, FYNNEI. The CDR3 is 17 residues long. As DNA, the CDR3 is TGTGCCAGCAGTTGGTCGGGACTAGCGGGAGTCTACAATGAGCAGTTCTTC. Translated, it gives CASSWSGLAGVYNEQFF.

This CDR3 reads CASSQGQGVYEQYF. CDR3 bases: TGTGCCAGCAGCCAAGGACAGGGTGTCTACGAGCAGTACTTC. The rearrangement joins TRBV5-4 to TRBJ2-7; TRBD1 agrees at 8 bases. J lost 3 bases, V lost 4 bases, and 6 bases had no gene match. The CDR3 runs to 14 residues. Per germline, CDR1 SGHNT and CDR2 YYREEE (reference sequence).